Included here is one T cell receptor beta chain sequence, with context. The V gene's germline CDR1 is KGHSH and CDR2 LQKENI. Trimming pared 2 bases from V and 1 base from J, leaving 13 bases between. The CDR3 is 16 amino acids. This entry comes from a study of blood T cell repertoires in COVID-19. Study-wide background: Donors in the United States, Italy and Spain gave samples during acute or convalescent COVID-19.

Produced via immunoSEQ multiplex PCR; TCRdb's table is partial and in-frame only. The sample contains around 260,000 clones, around 84% of which appear only once. The gene calls are TRBV18 and TRBJ2-3; tentatively, D is TRBD2 (7 bases). The sequencing sample was made of peripheral blood. This receptor was identified in a man aged 60-69 years with acute or convalescent COVID-19. CDR3 region: CASSPERGGGTDTQYF. CDR3 bases: TGTGCCAGCTCACCAGAGAGGGGGGGAGGCACAGATACGCAGTATTTT.